This TCR beta chain originates from a study of cytomegalovirus exposure and HLA in healthy donors. The PCR had 60 Vbeta and 13 Jbeta primers. Data came from immunoSEQ multiplex PCR; TCRdb stores just in-frame clones and leaves some out. The sample consists of 63,000 or so clones, approximately 76% of them appearing once. The sample holds one count of this clone. This clonotype originated in a man aged 45-65 years in good health and CMV-seronegative. Specimen: PBMCs.

CDR3 nucleotides: TGCGCCAGCAGACCGCACAGGGGGCAAACCTACGAGCAGTACTTC. This sequence encodes CASRPHRGQTYEQYF. The chain is built from TRBV5-1 and TRBJ2-7; 9 positions match TRBD1. The V gene's germline CDR1 is SGHRS and CDR2 YFSETQ. V gave up 5 bases and J gave up 2 bases; unmatched junction bases: 8. The CDR3 consists of 15 residues.